The sequence of this T cell receptor (beta chain) was determined in a study of blood T cell repertoires in COVID-19. Across the whole study: Spain, Italy and the United States supplied samples that represented acute and convalescent COVID-19. The cDNA or gDNA used as material had been derived from T cells, B-cell-depleted T cells, or PBMCs.

Per the original data handling: The authors estimated nucleated cell counts from reference gene primer amplification. Clones were sequenced by immunoSEQ multiplex PCR, and TCRdb holds only the in-frame ones, with some missing. The V and J calls and clone size come from that table; D and trimming were worked out from the DNA. The table has about 50,000 clones, roughly 82% seen once. Deletions cut 4 bases from V and 2 bases from J, with 11 bases between. The CDR3 is made up of 14 amino acids. Germline CDR1 LNHDA, CDR2 SQIVND (reference sequence). V and J are TRBV19 and TRBJ1-2, with unresolved D. The specimen sequenced was peripheral blood. This clonotype originated in a woman aged 55 to 70 with acute or convalescent COVID-19. The DNA of the CDR3 is TGTGCCAGTAGTACCGCCCTGAGGAACTATGGCTACACCTTC. This codes for CASSTALRNYGYTF. Looking up the rest from reference TRBV19 and TRBJ1-2 gives the full variable domain: DGGITQSPKYLFRKEGQNVTLSCEQNLNHDAMYWYRQDPGQGLRLIYYSQIVNDFQKGDIAEGYSVSREKKESFPLTVTSAQKNPTAFYLCASSTALRNYGYTFGSGTRLTVV.